A single sample gave rise to the 27 T cell receptor beta chains below, sequenced in a study of control samples from healthy donors and cancer patients. The protocol was immunoSEQ multiplex PCR, while the TCRdb copy is restricted to in-frame clones and leaves out a portion. The sample records 110,000 to 150,000 clones, about 93% being singletons. Input material: PBMCs. The receptors stem from a man aged 60 to 75 with colorectal cancer.

This clone is a singleton in its sample. This sequence joins TRBV3-1 (or the pseudogene TRBV3-2) and TRBJ1-2; 10 bases match TRBD1. The ends lost 4 bases at V and 6 bases at J; junction bases unmatched: 8. CDR1 and CDR2 from the germline V gene are LGHDT and YNNKEL (reference sequence). The CDR3 contains 15 residues. The CDR3 bases are TGTGCCAGCAGCCTGCCGACAGGGGGCGCCGATGGCTACACCTTC. Encoded protein: CASSLPTGGADGYTF.

This clone was picked up a small number of times. CDR3 sequence: CASSSGILAGASPTDTQYF. The CDR3 bases are TGTGCCAGCAGCTCCGGGATACTAGCGGGGGCCTCCCCCACAGATACGCAGTATTTT. The chain carries TRBV7-9 and TRBJ2-3; 11 nucleotides align to TRBD2. CDR1 and CDR2 from the germline V gene are SEHNR and FQNEAQ (reference sequence). This CDR3 has 19 residues. V was pared by 4 bases and J by 2 bases, with 14 bases of the junction left unmatched.

The rearrangement links TRBV4-3 to TRBJ1-6; 9 bases agree with TRBD1. With 0 bases clipped from V and 6 bases from J, the junction kept 3 bases outside the gene matches. Per germline, CDR1 LGHNA and CDR2 YSLEER. The CDR3 consists of 16 residues. CDR3 loop: CASSQDTGGSNSPLHF. CDR3 in DNA: TGCGCCAGCAGCCAAGATACAGGGGGCAGTAATTCACCCCTCCACTTT.

The J gene is TRBJ2-2, the V gene TRBV10-3; 7 bases match TRBD2. V was clipped by 4 bases and J by 1 base; unmatched bases: 9. The CDR3 is 17 amino acids. Germline CDR1 is ENHRY and CDR2 is SYGVKD. CDR3 sequence (DNA): TGTGCCATCAGTGGAGTTCTGGGGGAGGGGAACACCGGGGAGCTGTTTTTT. It codes for CAISGVLGEGNTGELFF.

The rearrangement joins TRBV27 to TRBJ2-5; D perhaps matches TRBD2 (7 bases). Germline-derived CDR1 and CDR2 are MNHEY and SMNVEV (reference sequence). The V gene lost 8 bases and the J gene lost 5 bases, with 15 bases spanning the gap. The CDR3 is 13 residues long. The CDR3 DNA is TGTGCCAGCCACCGGGGGGCTCGGGAGACCCAGTACTTC. Translated: CASHRGARETQYF.

The chain has TRBV5-1 and TRBJ2-7; TRBD1 agrees at 8 bases. This CDR3 is 16 amino acids long. Germline trimming cut 2 bases from V and 0 bases from J; bases unmatched to any gene: 7. Germline V gene data show CDR1 as SGHRS and CDR2 as YFSETQ. The CDR3 region has the DNA TGCGCCAGCAGCTTCCCCCAGGGGGCCGGCTCCTACGAGCAGTACTTC. Amino acid sequence: CASSFPQGAGSYEQYF.

V and J are TRBV10-3 and TRBJ1-6; no firm D call. The CDR3 runs 13 residues. V was pared by 4 bases and J by 11 bases, with 12 bases between. CDR1 is ENHRY and CDR2 is SYGVKD in the germline V gene. The chain's CDR3 is CAISGRERAPLHF. The CDR3 bases are TGTGCCATCAGTGGACGGGAAAGGGCACCCCTCCACTTT.

The J gene is TRBJ1-1, the V gene TRBV7-9; the D is unclear. CDR3 length equals 14 residues. Per the germline V gene, CDR1 is SEHNR and CDR2 is FQNEAQ (reference sequence). V lost 1 base and J lost 1, with 7 bases in between. CDR3 coding DNA: TGTGCCAGCAGCTTAGTCCCATCGAACACTGAAGCTTTCTTT. It yields the protein CASSLVPSNTEAFF.

This clone was recorded only once. V is TRBV5-1 and J is TRBJ1-2, with 10 bases lining up with TRBD1. Germline trimming cut 4 bases from V and 4 bases from J; bases unmatched to any gene: 10. Germline CDR1 is SGHRS and CDR2 is YFSETQ. The CDR3 spans 16 residues. The CDR3 loop reads CASSQTGTGEIYGYTF. As DNA, the CDR3 is TGCGCCAGCAGCCAAACCGGGACAGGGGAAATCTATGGCTACACCTTC.

The rearrangement joins TRBV11-1 to TRBJ2-3, with D perhaps TRBD1 (5 bases). The CDR3 sequence is 14 residues long. Germline V gene sequence: CDR1 SGHAT, CDR2 FQDESV (reference sequence). Between the trimmed V and J ends, which lost 3 bases and 1 base, there was a span of 8 bases. For the CDR3, the DNA is TGTGCCAGCAGCTTGTTAGGGGGCACAGATACGCAGTATTTT. This sequence encodes CASSLLGGTDTQYF.

The rearrangement links TRBV6-5 to TRBJ1-5; the match to TRBD1 covers 8 bases. Germline V lookup: CDR1 MNHEY, CDR2 SVGAGI. V trimming: 4 bases; J trimming: 4 bases; junction bases outside the gene matches: 0. CDR3 length: 13 amino acids. In nucleotides, the CDR3 is TGTGCCAGCAGTTGGACAGGGAATCAGCCCCAGCATTTT. It encodes CASSWTGNQPQHF.

The V and J genes are TRBV7-2 and TRBJ1-3; D might be TRBD1 (5 bases). There are 16 residues in the CDR3. V was cut by 1 base and J by 4 bases, with 14 bases left in between. The germline gives CDR1 SGHTA, CDR2 FQGNSA. CDR3 bases: TGTGCCAGCAGCTTAGAAATCCCAGGGCCCGGAAACACCATATATTTT. This gives the protein CASSLEIPGPGNTIYF.

The V and J genes are TRBV6-5 and TRBJ1-2; TRBD1 might be the D (6 bases). Germline V lookup: CDR1 MNHEY, CDR2 SVGAGI. The CDR3 is 14 amino acids. The ends were cut back, 8 bases at V and 3 bases at J, with 16 bases in the middle. For the CDR3, the DNA is TGTGCCAGCCACAACCAAGGGGGTGACTATGGCTACACCTTC. Protein product: CASHNQGGDYGYTF.

This clone was recorded once. The rearrangement links TRBV10-3 to TRBJ2-1; D not certain. The CDR3 consists of 13 residues. V was clipped by 6 bases and J by 5 bases, with 11 bases between them. Germline V gene sequence: CDR1 ENHRY, CDR2 SYGVKD. The DNA for the CDR3 is TGTGCCATCAGGATTGAGTCTGACAATGAGCAGTTCTTC. Residues: CAIRIESDNEQFF.

This chain connects TRBV6-5 to TRBJ1-1; 9 nucleotides align to TRBD1. The CDR3 is 15 residues long. The ends lost 2 bases at V and 4 bases at J; junction bases unmatched: 5. CDR1 MNHEY and CDR2 SVGAGI come from the germline V gene. The CDR3 reads CASSYPGQGGTEAFF. The CDR3 DNA is TGTGCCAGCAGTTACCCGGGACAGGGAGGCACTGAAGCTTTCTTT.

This chain connects TRBV7-2 to TRBJ2-3; D is ambiguous. Deletions cut 1 base from V and 3 bases from J, with 5 bases between. The CDR3 spans 13 residues. CDR1 SGHTA and CDR2 FQGNSA come from the germline V gene. The CDR3 protein is CASSLDSTDTQYF. CDR3 nucleotide sequence: TGTGCCAGCAGCTTAGATTCAACAGATACGCAGTATTTT.

The gene calls are TRBV30 and TRBJ1-2; D gene ambiguous. There are 14 residues in the CDR3. Looked up from germline, CDR1 is GTSNPN and CDR2 is SVGIG (reference sequence). V lost 0 bases and J lost 0, with 8 bases in between. As DNA, the CDR3 is TGTGCCTGGAGTGTAGATGAAGCTAACTATGGCTACACCTTC. This sequence encodes CAWSVDEANYGYTF.

The chain employs TRBV5-1 and TRBJ1-3; D might be TRBD1 (5 bases). V dropped 4 bases and J dropped 0 bases, with 11 bases sitting between them. Germline CDR1 SGHRS, CDR2 YFSETQ. CDR3 size: 15 residues. In nucleotides, the CDR3 is TGCGCCAGCAGCAGAGACAGTGGCTCTGGAAACACCATATATTTT. Its protein is CASSRDSGSGNTIYF.

The rearrangement links TRBV25-1 to TRBJ1-6; D gene unclear. Germline CDR1 reads MGHDK; CDR2 reads SYGVNS. Trimming stripped 4 bases from V and 7 bases from J, with 8 bases between. This CDR3 region has 13 residues. The CDR3 DNA is TGTGCCAGCAGTGGGCAGGCAAATTCACCCCTCCACTTT. It yields the protein CASSGQANSPLHF.

J is TRBJ2-2 and V is TRBV24-1; D is unclear. Trimming removed 3 bases from V and 3 bases from J, with 4 bases in between. This CDR3 region has 13 residues. Germline-derived CDR1 and CDR2 are KGHDR and SFDVKD. The CDR3 reads CATSDVYTGELFF. DNA of the CDR3: TGTGCCACCAGTGATGTCTACACCGGGGAGCTGTTTTTT.

This chain connects TRBV10-3 to TRBJ1-2; no clear D gene. The germline V and J ends were trimmed by 3 bases and 5 bases, with 16 bases remaining between them. Germline-derived CDR1 and CDR2 are ENHRY and SYGVKD. This CDR3 region has 15 residues. CDR3 residues: CAISDLVPVRYGYTF. The CDR3 DNA follows: TGTGCCATCAGTGACCTCGTTCCCGTGCGGTATGGCTACACCTTC.

Remarks on this clone: Other DNA sequences in this specimen translate into the identical CDR3. The gene calls are TRBV5-1 and TRBJ1-1, with 8 bases identical to TRBD1. In germline, CDR1 is SGHRS, CDR2 YFSETQ. The CDR3 sequence is 15 residues long. The J segment lost 1 base and the V segment lost 3 bases, leaving 5 bases of the junction unmatched. The CDR3 protein is CASSSRTGPNTEAFF. In DNA, the CDR3 is TGCGCCAGCAGCTCCCGGACAGGGCCGAACACTGAAGCTTTCTTT.

This clone was seen only once. The rearrangement links TRBV6-5 to TRBJ2-3; possible D gene TRBD1, 7 bases. CDR3 length equals 15 residues. V lost 6 bases and J 4 bases, leaving 17 bases between the germline ends. Germline V lookup: CDR1 MNHEY, CDR2 SVGAGI. This CDR3 is CASSPRDRGSDTQYF. As DNA, the CDR3 is TGTGCCAGCAGCCCGCGGGACAGAGGGTCAGATACGCAGTATTTT.

CDR3 coding DNA: TGTGCCAGCAGCCTCCGGGCCGAGGGAAACACTGAAGCTTTCTTT. Translating it yields CASSLRAEGNTEAFF. The chain carries TRBV7-9 and TRBJ1-1; the D is unclear. The germline V gene encodes CDR1 SEHNR and CDR2 FQNEAQ (reference sequence). The CDR3 is 15 residues long. V was cut by 5 bases and J by 2 bases, with 15 bases left in between. The full variable domain, in which reference TRBV7-9 and TRBJ1-1 provide the parts outside the CDR3, is DTGVSQNPRHKITKRGQNVTFRCDPISEHNRLYWYRQTLGQGPEFLTYFQNEAQLEKSRLLSDRFSAERPKGSFSTLEIQRTEQGDSAMYLCASSLRAEGNTEAFFGQGTRLTVV.

This chain joins TRBV7-9 and TRBJ1-1, with D maybe TRBD1 (6 bases). The CDR3 spans 13 residues. The germline V gene encodes CDR1 SEHNR and CDR2 FQNEAQ (reference sequence). Trimming removed 4 bases from V and 4 bases from J, with 10 bases in between. The chain's CDR3 is CASSWDTLTEAFF. CDR3 sequence (DNA): TGTGCCAGCAGCTGGGACACACTCACTGAAGCTTTCTTT. The complete variable domain, with remaining parts taken from reference TRBV7-9 and TRBJ1-1, reads DTGVSQNPRHKITKRGQNVTFRCDPISEHNRLYWYRQTLGQGPEFLTYFQNEAQLEKSRLLSDRFSAERPKGSFSTLEIQRTEQGDSAMYLCASSWDTLTEAFFGQGTRLTVV.

J is TRBJ2-7 and V is TRBV28; the match to TRBD1 covers 12 bases. V shed 6 bases and J 3 bases; nucleotides not matched to a gene: 3. The CDR3 contains 14 residues. Germline V gene data show CDR1 as MDHEN and CDR2 as SYDVKM. The CDR3 reads CASRGTGGNYEQYF. The CDR3 DNA is TGTGCCAGCAGGGGGACAGGGGGCAACTACGAGCAGTACTTC.

The J gene is TRBJ1-1, the V gene TRBV5-1, with a possible D match to TRBD1 (5 bases). V was trimmed by 4 bases and J by 1 base, leaving 8 bases between them. Germline CDR1 SGHRS, CDR2 YFSETQ. CDR3 length equals 13 residues. DNA for the CDR3: TGCGCCAGCAGCAACACAGGGAACACTGAAGCTTTCTTT. As protein: CASSNTGNTEAFF.